This is a list of T cell receptor beta chains from one sample in a study of T-cell memory formation after mild COVID-19. TCRdb fed the 5' RACE reads into MiXCR, producing one record per CDR3 protein. The sample includes 300,000 to 400,000 distinct CDR3 sequences, around 20% of them seen just once. Sequencing used PBMCs or a T cell subset sorted from them (not recorded which). Receptor source: an adult woman who had mild COVID-19 (a few samples of this study predate the infection). Cell type and time point are not known. CDR3s include the opening cysteine and the closing phenylalanine or tryptophan. The order of the fields is V gene, D gene, J gene, clone size, CDR3 DNA, CDR3 protein. D genes are given only for firm matches. Expanded clones get a size class; other rows say once, few or many, or leave the size out.

V gene: TRBV4-3; D gene: TRBD2; J gene: TRBJ2-3; clone size: few; CDR3 DNA: TGCGCCAGCAGCCAATCCGGGGTAGCGGGACCAGATACGCAGTATTTT; CDR3 protein: CASSQSGVAGPDTQYF
V gene: TRBV19; D gene: TRBD2; J gene: TRBJ2-3; clone size: .; CDR3 DNA: TGTGCCAGTAGCACGACTAGCGGGGGCTCCACAGATACGCAGTATTTT; CDR3 protein: CASSTTSGGSTDTQYF
V gene: TRBV5-1; D gene: .; J gene: TRBJ2-1; clone size: .; CDR3 DNA: TGCGCCAGCAGCTTGCAGACCGCTACCTACAATGAGCAGTTCTTC; CDR3 protein: CASSLQTATYNEQFF
V gene: TRBV7-9; D gene: TRBD1; J gene: TRBJ1-2; clone size: many; CDR3 DNA: TGTGCCAGCAGCTCATCCGGCGAGACAGGGGGAACGAATGGCTACACCTTC; CDR3 protein: CASSSSGETGGTNGYTF
V gene: TRBV5-1; D gene: .; J gene: TRBJ2-7; clone size: .; CDR3 DNA: TGCGCCAGCAGCGCGAGCCTGACCGGGACGGCGGACTTC; CDR3 protein: CASSASLTGTADF
V gene: TRBV7-8; D gene: .; J gene: TRBJ2-3; clone size: .; CDR3 DNA: TGTGCCAGCAGCCCCGACTTTTATAACACAGATACGCAGTATTTT; CDR3 protein: CASSPDFYNTDTQYF
V gene: TRBV7-3; D gene: TRBD2; J gene: TRBJ2-5; clone size: .; CDR3 DNA: TGTGCCAGCAGTCCTAGCGGGAGGGCAGAGACCCAGTACTTC; CDR3 protein: CASSPSGRAETQYF
V gene: TRBV6-6; D gene: .; J gene: TRBJ1-1; clone size: few; CDR3 DNA: TGTGCCAGCAGGGCCCGCCAGGGAGGTGAAGCTTTCTTT; CDR3 protein: CASRARQGGEAFF
V gene: TRBV5-4; D gene: .; J gene: TRBJ2-2; clone size: few; CDR3 DNA: TGTGCCAGCAGCTCGAGCCTAAAACAGGGTTATCCCGGGGAGCTGTTTTTT; CDR3 protein: CASSSSLKQGYPGELFF
V gene: TRBV5-6; D gene: TRBD1; J gene: TRBJ1-1; clone size: few; CDR3 DNA: TGTGCCAGCAGCGACAGGGCGCGAGGGGGGGCTTTCTTT; CDR3 protein: CASSDRARGGAFF
V gene: TRBV11-2; D gene: .; J gene: TRBJ2-3; clone size: few; CDR3 DNA: TGTGCCAGCAGCTGGGGGCCTAGGGGGGATACGCAGTATTTT; CDR3 protein: CASSWGPRGDTQYF
V gene: TRBV14; D gene: TRBD2; J gene: TRBJ2-1; clone size: few; CDR3 DNA: TGTGCCAGCAGCCAAGGACGGGGATGGGGGGGTGAGCAGTTCTTC; CDR3 protein: CASSQGRGWGGEQFF
V gene: TRBV4-1; D gene: .; J gene: TRBJ2-7; clone size: few; CDR3 DNA: TGCGCCAGCAGCCCGAACGCCTTCTACGAGCAGTACTTC; CDR3 protein: CASSPNAFYEQYF
V gene: TRBV6-2/TRBV6-3; D gene: TRBD1; J gene: TRBJ1-5; clone size: few; CDR3 DNA: TGTGCCAGCATAAAAGACAGGGGCAACAATCAGCCCCAGCATTTT; CDR3 protein: CASIKDRGNNQPQHF
V gene: TRBV20-1; D gene: TRBD1; J gene: TRBJ1-6; clone size: once; CDR3 DNA: TGCAGTGCTTACACAGGGGGCTTTAATTCACCCCTCCACTTT; CDR3 protein: CSAYTGGFNSPLHF
V gene: TRBV18; D gene: .; J gene: TRBJ1-1; clone size: .; CDR3 DNA: TGTGCCAGCTCACCACTTCCTTTGCCTTCCACTGAAGCTTTCTTT; CDR3 protein: CASSPLPLPSTEAFF
V gene: TRBV4-1; D gene: .; J gene: TRBJ2-1; clone size: few; CDR3 DNA: TGCGCCAGCAGCCAAGAAGACAGAGCCTACAATGAGCAGTTCTTC; CDR3 protein: CASSQEDRAYNEQFF
V gene: TRBV4-1; D gene: .; J gene: TRBJ2-7; clone size: few; CDR3 DNA: TGCGCCAGCAGCCAAGGGAGCGAGCAGTACTTC; CDR3 protein: CASSQGSEQYF
V gene: TRBV20-1; D gene: TRBD1; J gene: TRBJ1-3; clone size: .; CDR3 DNA: TGCAGTGCTAGAGATCGGACAGGGACCTCTGGAAACACCATATATTTT; CDR3 protein: CSARDRTGTSGNTIYF
V gene: TRBV5-4; D gene: .; J gene: TRBJ2-5; clone size: .; CDR3 DNA: TGTGCCAGCAGCTTTCGACTAGCCCGGGAAGGGGGGGAGACCCAGTACTTC; CDR3 protein: CASSFRLAREGGETQYF
V gene: TRBV5-1; D gene: .; J gene: TRBJ2-7; clone size: .; CDR3 DNA: TGCGCCAGCAGCTTGTGGGGACCCCTCGAGCAGTACTTC; CDR3 protein: CASSLWGPLEQYF
V gene: TRBV3-1; D gene: .; J gene: TRBJ2-1; clone size: .; CDR3 DNA: TGTGCCAGCAGCCAAATGGGGACCGTCTCCTACAATGAGCAGTTCTTC; CDR3 protein: CASSQMGTVSYNEQFF
V gene: TRBV5-6; D gene: .; J gene: TRBJ1-1; clone size: once; CDR3 DNA: TGTGCCAGCAGCTTAGCAGGTTACGACACTGAAGCTTTCTTT; CDR3 protein: CASSLAGYDTEAFF
V gene: TRBV7-8; D gene: TRBD2; J gene: TRBJ2-1; clone size: many; CDR3 DNA: TGTGCCAGCAGCCAAACGGACCCAGCGGGAGGACCCTACAATGAGCAGTTCTTC; CDR3 protein: CASSQTDPAGGPYNEQFF
V gene: TRBV7-2; D gene: .; J gene: TRBJ1-2; clone size: few; CDR3 DNA: TGTGCCAGCAGCTTAGACGGATCTTATGGCTACACCTTC; CDR3 protein: CASSLDGSYGYTF
V gene: TRBV29-1; D gene: .; J gene: TRBJ2-1; clone size: .; CDR3 DNA: TGCAGCGTTGGTGCAGGGACGGGTGAGCAGTTCTTC; CDR3 protein: CSVGAGTGEQFF
V gene: TRBV7-9; D gene: TRBD2; J gene: TRBJ2-1; clone size: .; CDR3 DNA: TGTGCCAGCAGCTTAGGGCTAGCGGGTAAGAGCTCCTACAATGAGCAGTTCTTC; CDR3 protein: CASSLGLAGKSSYNEQFF
V gene: TRBV6-2/TRBV6-3; D gene: .; J gene: TRBJ2-7; clone size: .; CDR3 DNA: TGTGCCAGCAGAACTGGGACAACCTATTCCTACGAGCAGTACTTC; CDR3 protein: CASRTGTTYSYEQYF
V gene: TRBV10-3; D gene: .; J gene: TRBJ2-7; clone size: .; CDR3 DNA: TGTGCCATCAGTAAGGGGGGCTTGGCAACAGGCGAGCAGTACTTC; CDR3 protein: CAISKGGLATGEQYF
V gene: TRBV7-8; D gene: .; J gene: TRBJ2-2; clone size: .; CDR3 DNA: TGTGCCAGCACCCTTGGGTCGCCGAACACCGGGGAGCTGTTTTTT; CDR3 protein: CASTLGSPNTGELFF
V gene: TRBV24-1; D gene: .; J gene: TRBJ2-2; clone size: .; CDR3 DNA: TGTGCCACCAGTGATTTGAAGGCGGGAACCGGGGAGCTGTTTTTT; CDR3 protein: CATSDLKAGTGELFF
V gene: TRBV12-3/TRBV12-4; D gene: .; J gene: TRBJ2-5; clone size: few; CDR3 DNA: TGTGCCAGCAGGGCAACGGGGCAGGAGACCCAGTACTTC; CDR3 protein: CASRATGQETQYF
V gene: TRBV11-1; D gene: .; J gene: TRBJ2-1; clone size: .; CDR3 DNA: TGTGCCAGCAGCTTGGCTAGGAGCAATGAGCAGTTCTTC; CDR3 protein: CASSLARSNEQFF
V gene: TRBV11-3; D gene: TRBD2; J gene: TRBJ2-3; clone size: .; CDR3 DNA: TGTGCCAGCAGCTCGGCGGGAGGTCACAGCACAGATACGCAGTATTTT; CDR3 protein: CASSSAGGHSTDTQYF
V gene: TRBV29-1; D gene: .; J gene: TRBJ2-2; clone size: many; CDR3 DNA: TGCAGCGTTGTGAGGGGCCCTACGAACACCGGGGAGCTGTTTTTT; CDR3 protein: CSVVRGPTNTGELFF
V gene: TRBV23-1; D gene: .; J gene: TRBJ2-2; clone size: many; CDR3 DNA: TGCGCCAGCAGTCAATCTAGTAGATTTTCGGAGCAGAACACCGGGGAGCTGTTTTTT; CDR3 protein: CASSQSSRFSEQNTGELFF
V gene: TRBV7-9; D gene: .; J gene: TRBJ2-1; clone size: .; CDR3 DNA: TGTGCCTCACAAACGGCGGGGATCTCCTATAATGAGCAGTTCTTC; CDR3 protein: CASQTAGISYNEQFF
V gene: TRBV7-7; D gene: TRBD2; J gene: TRBJ2-1; clone size: few; CDR3 DNA: TGTGCTAGCAGCCCCACTAGCGGGAGTCACAATGAGCAGTTCTTC; CDR3 protein: CASSPTSGSHNEQFF
V gene: TRBV5-4; D gene: .; J gene: TRBJ2-6; clone size: .; CDR3 DNA: TGTGCCAGCAGCTTACACGGTAACTCTGGGGCCAACGTCCTGACTTTC; CDR3 protein: CASSLHGNSGANVLTF
V gene: TRBV7-9; D gene: .; J gene: TRBJ2-7; clone size: .; CDR3 DNA: TGTGCCAGCAGCAGCCCCCACGAGACGGGAGCCCAGTACTTC; CDR3 protein: CASSSPHETGAQYF
V gene: TRBV4-2; D gene: TRBD1; J gene: TRBJ1-1; clone size: .; CDR3 DNA: TGTGCCAGCAGCCAAGTTCCCACAGGGGGGACTGAAGCTTTCTTT; CDR3 protein: CASSQVPTGGTEAFF
V gene: TRBV3-1; D gene: TRBD2; J gene: TRBJ2-3; clone size: .; CDR3 DNA: TGTGCCAGCAGCCAAGATGTAGCGGGGACTTACACAGATACGCAGTATTTT; CDR3 protein: CASSQDVAGTYTDTQYF
V gene: TRBV18; D gene: TRBD2; J gene: TRBJ2-7; clone size: few; CDR3 DNA: TGTGCCAGCTCACACCCGGGACTAGCGGGAGCCCACGAGCAGTACTTC; CDR3 protein: CASSHPGLAGAHEQYF
V gene: TRBV18; D gene: .; J gene: TRBJ2-2; clone size: .; CDR3 DNA: TGTGCCAGCTCACCGCAGGGTCGAACCGGGGAGCTGTTTTTT; CDR3 protein: CASSPQGRTGELFF
V gene: TRBV5-6; D gene: .; J gene: TRBJ2-1; clone size: .; CDR3 DNA: TGTGCCAGCAGCTTGGGACAGCCCACCTACAATGAGCAGTTCTTC; CDR3 protein: CASSLGQPTYNEQFF
V gene: TRBV11-2; D gene: .; J gene: TRBJ2-1; clone size: .; CDR3 DNA: TGTGCCAGCAGCTTGGGCCAGAATGAGCAGTTCTTC; CDR3 protein: CASSLGQNEQFF
V gene: TRBV27; D gene: .; J gene: TRBJ1-1; clone size: few; CDR3 DNA: TGTGCCAGCAGCTCTGGGAGACTCCCGAACACTGAAGCTTTCTTT; CDR3 protein: CASSSGRLPNTEAFF
V gene: TRBV7-3; D gene: .; J gene: TRBJ2-6; clone size: .; CDR3 DNA: TGTGCCAGCAGCTTAGACAGGCCGGCTGGGGCCAACGTCCTGACTTTC; CDR3 protein: CASSLDRPAGANVLTF
V gene: TRBV7-2; D gene: TRBD2; J gene: TRBJ2-3; clone size: few; CDR3 DNA: TGTGCCAGCAGCTATGCAGCTAGCGGGGGGGCATATACGCAGTATTTT; CDR3 protein: CASSYAASGGAYTQYF
V gene: TRBV7-9; D gene: .; J gene: TRBJ2-2; clone size: .; CDR3 DNA: TGTGCCAGCAGCTTAGATGGGGGCTGGACCGGGGAGCTGTTTTTT; CDR3 protein: CASSLDGGWTGELFF
V gene: TRBV3-1; D gene: .; J gene: TRBJ2-1; clone size: .; CDR3 DNA: TGTGCCAGCAGCCATGAGCCCAATGAGCAGTTCTTC; CDR3 protein: CASSHEPNEQFF
V gene: TRBV14; D gene: TRBD2; J gene: TRBJ2-2; clone size: once; CDR3 DNA: TGTGCCAGCAGCCACGAGCGGGGCACCGGGGAGCTGTTTTTT; CDR3 protein: CASSHERGTGELFF
V gene: TRBV12-3/TRBV12-4; D gene: .; J gene: TRBJ1-2; clone size: .; CDR3 DNA: TGTGCCAGCAGCATAGGAGACAACTATGGCTACACCTTC; CDR3 protein: CASSIGDNYGYTF